The clone carrying this T cell receptor beta chain has more than one count but fewer than ten. The data are from a study of T cells in Graves' hyperthyroidism and ophthalmopathy. The source material, RNA transcripts, was used to amplify TCR beta CDR3 regions. TCR CDR3 underwent first-round RT-PCR with the HTBI primer set. TCRdb analysed the multiplex PCR reads with MiXCR anew, one entry per CDR3 protein. The sample lists approximately 690,000 distinct CDR3 sequences; around 20% were seen once. The CDR3 is made up of 14 amino acids. The V segment lost 1 base and the J segment 3 bases; nucleotides outside the gene matches: 0. Pregnant or lactating patients were excluded, as were those with uncontrolled infection or other autoimmune disease. Thyroid ultrasound, orbital computed tomography, clinical symptoms, and serum thyroxine and TRAb underpinned diagnoses. Using 10 ml of fresh peripheral blood, PBMCs were prepared.

The sequence came from a young man with Graves' ophthalmopathy. The genes are TRBV12-3 or TRBV12-4 and TRBJ1-3, with TRBD1 matching 7 bases. Sequencing input: blood. CDR3 nucleotide sequence: TGTGCCAGCAGTTTAGACAGGGGTGGAAACACCATATATTTT. Residues: CASSLDRGGNTIYF.